The 11 T cell receptor beta chains below come from one sample, sequenced in a study of CD8+ T cells in alopecia areata. Treatment reported: oral pan-JAK inhibitor, 5-10 mg twice daily. RNA extraction and reverse transcription yielded cDNA as sequencing template. Data came from immunoSEQ multiplex PCR; TCRdb stores just in-frame clones and leaves some out. The sample has tens of thousands of clones, roughly 89% seen once; the top ten hold over 15%. The starting material was CD8+ T cells sorted from blood, obtained at week 24, from a patient treated with tofacitinib. The receptors were sampled from a human donor with alopecia areata.

The rearrangement uses TRBV7-9 and TRBJ2-5; D not certain. V lost 1 base, J lost 1 base, and 7 bases lay in between. The germline V gene encodes CDR1 SEHNR and CDR2 FQNEAQ (reference sequence). The CDR3 is made up of 14 amino acids. The CDR3 bases are TGTGCCAGCAGCTTAGGTGGCAGCCAAGAGACCCAGTACTTC. As protein: CASSLGGSQETQYF.

The genes are TRBV7-9 and TRBJ2-1; no reliable D call. The CDR3 totals 12 residues. The germline V gene encodes CDR1 SEHNR and CDR2 FQNEAQ (reference sequence). The ends were cut back, 5 bases at V and 9 bases at J, with 11 bases in the middle. CDR3 bases: TGTGCCAGCAGCCCCCTCGTCCTTGAGCAGTTCTTC. Its translation: CASSPLVLEQFF.

V usage is TRBV13 and J usage is TRBJ2-7; 13 nucleotides line up with TRBD2. Germline CDR1 reads PRHDT; CDR2 reads FYEKMQ (reference sequence). With V trimmed by 0 bases and J by 5 bases, 1 base remained unmatched. This CDR3 region has 15 residues. The CDR3: CASSLGGTSGDEQYF. DNA of the CDR3: TGTGCCAGCAGCTTAGGTGGGACTAGCGGGGACGAGCAGTACTTC.

The rearrangement uses TRBV27 and TRBJ2-7; D gene uncertain. Trimming left V 7 bases short and J 2 bases short, with 9 bases between. The germline gives CDR1 MNHEY, CDR2 SMNVEV (reference sequence). The CDR3 spans 12 residues. The CDR3 reads CASTPVPYEQYF. DNA of the CDR3: TGTGCCAGCACCCCCGTCCCCTACGAGCAGTACTTC.

This sequence joins TRBV6-5 and TRBJ2-2; 13 positions agree with TRBD2. Germline values: CDR1 MNHEY, CDR2 SVGAGI. The trim removed 0 bases at V and 5 bases at J, leaving 0 bases unmatched. The CDR3 has 16 residues. The CDR3 reads CASSYSTSGGTGELFF. The CDR3 DNA is TGTGCCAGCAGTTACTCGACTAGCGGGGGGACCGGGGAGCTGTTTTTT.

This clone was picked up a small number of times. The rearrangement links TRBV7-9 to TRBJ2-5, with D perhaps matching TRBD1 (6 bases). The CDR3 consists of 15 residues. Germline lookup yields CDR1 SEHNR and CDR2 FQNEAQ (reference sequence). The V and J ends lost 1 base and 4 bases respectively, with 13 bases between them. The CDR3 loop reads CASSLEIGGSETQYF. In nucleotides, the CDR3 is TGTGCCAGCAGCTTAGAGATTGGGGGCTCAGAGACCCAGTACTTC.

The chain joins TRBV7-6 to TRBJ2-1; 11 bases are a match to TRBD2. The germline gives CDR1 SGHVS, CDR2 FNYEAQ. The CDR3 runs 16 residues. The V and J ends lost 5 bases and 4 bases, in that order; junction bases with no gene match: 7. Here the CDR3 reads CASSLLAGGSYNEQFF. CDR3 bases: TGTGCCAGCAGCCTTCTAGCGGGGGGTTCATACAATGAGCAGTTCTTC. Looking up the rest from reference TRBV7-6 and TRBJ2-1 gives the full variable domain: GAGVSQSPRYKVTKRGQDVALRCDPISGHVSLYWYRQALGQGPEFLTYFNYEAQQDKSGLPNDRFSAERPEGSISTLTIQRTEQRDSAMYRCASSLLAGGSYNEQFFGPGTRLTVL.

V and J are TRBV27 and TRBJ2-1, with a weak D call TRBD1 (6 bases). CDR1 is MNHEY, CDR2 SMNVEV, per germline (reference sequence). V gave up 6 bases and J gave up 6 bases, with 12 bases separating them. The CDR3 contains 13 residues. The CDR3 here is CASRETGGNEQFF. CDR3 nucleotides: TGTGCCAGCAGGGAGACAGGCGGCAATGAGCAGTTCTTC.

This clone was observed a few times. The chain combines TRBV7-9 with TRBJ2-5; D unclear. This CDR3 is built from 12 residues. The germline CDR1 and CDR2 sequences are SEHNR and FQNEAQ (reference sequence). The V gene lost 5 bases and the J gene lost 10 bases, with 14 bases spanning the gap. The CDR3 DNA sequence: TGTGCCAGCAGCCCGGCCTCGCCGGACCAGTACTTC. It yields the protein CASSPASPDQYF.

The rearrangement joins TRBV6-5 to TRBJ2-4; D gene unclear. The germline V and J ends were trimmed by 2 bases and 7 bases, with 12 bases remaining between them. CDR1 and CDR2 from the germline V gene are MNHEY and SVGAGI. The CDR3 totals 14 residues. CDR3 nucleotide sequence: TGTGCCAGCAGTTACGTTGGGCAGAAGAACATTCAGTACTTC. Residues: CASSYVGQKNIQYF.

The V gene is TRBV7-3, the J gene TRBJ1-4; a weak D match, TRBD1 (6 bases). This CDR3 is built from 14 residues. Germline CDR1 and CDR2: SGHTA and FQGTGA. Trimming left V 3 bases short and J 5 bases short, with 10 bases between. CDR3 DNA: TGTGCCAGCAGCTTTTGGCAGGGGAATGAAAAACTGTTTTTT. Amino acids: CASSFWQGNEKLFF.